The clone carrying this TCR beta chain has a count of ten or more. The target antigen is unknown. With a J-beta primer mix and a sample-barcoded 5' primer, a second PCR ran roughly 7 to 11 cycles. Each cDNA molecule carried a tag from a template-switch adaptor that contained 12 random nucleotides. TCRdb processed the 5' RACE reads anew with MiXCR; each CDR3 protein has one entry. There are about 1,800,000 distinct CDR3 sequences in the sample; 28% occur only once, and approximately 7.7% lies in the top ten. This entry is derived from a study of blood T cells in healthy people across ages. Turning to the study itself: About one barcoded beta molecule per two T cells was captured by template switching. General study results and limits: Per million T cells, TCR beta diversity dropped about linearly as age rose.

Peripheral blood was drawn, about 9.7 milliliters per donor. The sequencing input was blood. The source of this sequence is a woman aged 25 to 39 in good health.

The CDR3 reads CSARDPGSYEQYF. In nucleotides, the CDR3 is TGCAGTGCTAGAGATCCGGGCAGCTACGAGCAGTACTTC. The rearrangement joins TRBV20-1 to TRBJ2-7, with D unclear. Trimming stripped 0 bases from V and 3 bases from J, with 9 bases between. The CDR3 totals 13 residues. Germline CDR1 DFQATT, CDR2 SNEGSKA (reference sequence).